These 4 T cell receptor beta chains originate from one sample sequenced in a study of PD-1 blockade in classical Hodgkin lymphoma. Every patient relapsed after autologous stem cell transplantation, and brentuximab vedotin exposure varied. Clones were sequenced by immunoSEQ multiplex PCR, and TCRdb holds only the in-frame ones, with some missing. The table lists 50,000 or so clones, about two thirds of them singletons, with around 15% in the top ten. The specimen was peripheral blood mononuclear cells (PBMCs), collected before the second cycle of nivolumab. The receptor set was obtained from a human donor with classical Hodgkin lymphoma.

The gene calls are TRBV6-5 and TRBJ1-1, with 11 nucleotides matching TRBD1. The germline gives CDR1 MNHEY, CDR2 SVGAGI. The V segment lost 10 bases and the J segment 9 bases; nucleotides outside the gene matches: 7. The CDR3 is 12 amino acids. CDR3 loop: CATRDRGSKAFF. The CDR3 coding sequence is TGTGCCACCCGGGACAGGGGGTCGAAAGCTTTCTTT.

This chain links TRBV7-9 with TRBJ2-7; D is ambiguous. V lost 2 bases to trimming and J lost 0 bases, with 8 bases between them. CDR3 size: 14 residues. CDR1 and CDR2 (germline): SEHNR, FQNEAQ (reference sequence). This CDR3 is CASSLKGPSYEQYF. DNA for the CDR3: TGTGCCAGCAGCTTAAAGGGCCCCTCCTACGAGCAGTACTTC.

This chain joins TRBV10-3 and TRBJ2-1; weak D call: TRBD2 (5 bases). V lost 5 bases and J 0 bases, leaving 8 bases between the germline ends. Germline values: CDR1 ENHRY, CDR2 SYGVKD. The CDR3 length is 14 residues. The CDR3 DNA is TGTGCCATCAGTCGGGGTAGCTCCTACAATGAGCAGTTCTTC. It is translated as CAISRGSSYNEQFF.

This clone has just a few counts. The chain recombines TRBV10-3 with TRBJ2-7; D perhaps matches TRBD2 (6 bases). The germline gives CDR1 ENHRY, CDR2 SYGVKD. V lost 4 bases and J lost 3, with 13 bases in between. The CDR3 contains 14 residues. The CDR3 protein is CAISARDGGYEQYF. CDR3 sequence (DNA): TGTGCCATCAGTGCCCGGGACGGGGGCTACGAGCAGTACTTC.